This is a list of T cell receptor beta chains from one sample in a study of blood T cell repertoires in COVID-19. Sequencing was performed with immunoSEQ multiplex PCR; in TCRdb, only in-frame clones are kept and a portion is missing. This table has a few hundred thousand clones, 70% to 90% appearing once. Material for sequencing was peripheral blood. These receptors originate from a man aged 18 to 30 with active or convalescent COVID-19. CDR3s include the opening cysteine and the closing phenylalanine or tryptophan. The D gene is left open where the match is weak. Size is stated for part of the rows, as once, few or many counts, or as a class when the clone is expanded.

d_call: .
j_call: TRBJ2-1
v_call: TRBV6-2/TRBV6-3
clone_size: .
cdr3_nt: TGTGCCAGCAGTTTAATAGGGGCTCCACCTTACAATGAGCAGTTCTTC
cdr3_aa: CASSLIGAPPYNEQFF

d_call: .
j_call: TRBJ1-2
v_call: TRBV3-1/TRBV3-2
clone_size: .
cdr3_nt: TGTGCCAGCAGCCAAGCCGGACAGAACTATGGCTACACCTTC
cdr3_aa: CASSQAGQNYGYTF

d_call: TRBD2
j_call: TRBJ2-1
v_call: TRBV19
clone_size: once
cdr3_nt: TGTGCCAGTAGTATAAGGACTAGCGCCAATGAGCAGTTCTTC
cdr3_aa: CASSIRTSANEQFF

d_call: .
j_call: TRBJ2-6
v_call: TRBV6-5
clone_size: once
cdr3_nt: TGTGCCAGCAGTCCGGTTGATGGGGCCAACGTCCTGACTTTC
cdr3_aa: CASSPVDGANVLTF

d_call: TRBD1
j_call: TRBJ1-5
v_call: TRBV27
clone_size: .
cdr3_nt: TGTGCCAGCAGTCCGGGACAGGGGTTTGAGCCCCAGCATTTT
cdr3_aa: CASSPGQGFEPQHF

d_call: .
j_call: TRBJ2-7
v_call: TRBV15
clone_size: .
cdr3_nt: TGTGCCACCAGCTGGTCTGAGCCGCAGGAGGCAGACTTC
cdr3_aa: CATSWSEPQEADF

d_call: .
j_call: TRBJ1-4
v_call: TRBV6-6
clone_size: .
cdr3_nt: TGTGCCAGCAGTTACTCGGTACCCTCAGGCGTTGAAAAACTGTTTTTT
cdr3_aa: CASSYSVPSGVEKLFF

d_call: .
j_call: TRBJ2-7
v_call: TRBV7-9
clone_size: .
cdr3_nt: TGTGCCAGCAGCTCAACACGGGACGAGCAGGGGTTGTACGAGCAGTACTTC
cdr3_aa: CASSSTRDEQGLYEQYF

d_call: .
j_call: TRBJ2-5
v_call: TRBV3-1/TRBV3-2
clone_size: .
cdr3_nt: TGTGCCAGCAGCACAAGTCCCGAGACCCAGTACTTC
cdr3_aa: CASSTSPETQYF

d_call: .
j_call: TRBJ2-6
v_call: TRBV19
clone_size: .
cdr3_nt: TGTGCCAGTAGTATCTGGCAGGGTGGCTCTGGGGCCAACGTCCTGACTTTC
cdr3_aa: CASSIWQGGSGANVLTF

d_call: .
j_call: TRBJ2-2
v_call: TRBV20-1
clone_size: .
cdr3_nt: TGCAGTGCAAATACAGTCGGGGAGCTGTTTTTT
cdr3_aa: CSANTVGELFF

d_call: .
j_call: TRBJ1-2
v_call: TRBV11-2
clone_size: once
cdr3_nt: .
cdr3_aa: CASSSSDYGYTF

d_call: .
j_call: TRBJ1-3
v_call: TRBV7-2
clone_size: .
cdr3_nt: TGTGCCAGCAGCTCGCCGTGGACAGTCTCTGGAAACACCATATATTTT
cdr3_aa: CASSSPWTVSGNTIYF

d_call: TRBD1
j_call: TRBJ1-2
v_call: TRBV27
clone_size: .
cdr3_nt: TGTGCCAGCAGTTTATCCAGGACAGGGAGTTATGGCTACACCTTC
cdr3_aa: CASSLSRTGSYGYTF

d_call: .
j_call: TRBJ1-1
v_call: TRBV11-3
clone_size: .
cdr3_nt: TGTGCCAGCAGCCCAGAGGGAGCGAACACTGAAGCTTTCTTT
cdr3_aa: CASSPEGANTEAFF

d_call: TRBD2
j_call: TRBJ2-7
v_call: TRBV11-2
clone_size: .
cdr3_nt: TGTGCCAGCAGCTTAGTCAGCGGGGGTACCTACGAGCAGTACTTC
cdr3_aa: CASSLVSGGTYEQYF

d_call: TRBD2
j_call: TRBJ2-1
v_call: TRBV10-2
clone_size: .
cdr3_nt: TGCGCCAGCAGTGAGTCCAGACTAGCGGGGTTTAGTGAGCAGTTCTTC
cdr3_aa: CASSESRLAGFSEQFF

d_call: TRBD1
j_call: TRBJ2-1
v_call: TRBV7-9
clone_size: .
cdr3_nt: TGTGCCAGCAGCTCCCAGGGGGCGTCCTACAATGAGCAGTTCTTC
cdr3_aa: CASSSQGASYNEQFF

d_call: TRBD2
j_call: TRBJ2-2
v_call: TRBV7-2
clone_size: .
cdr3_nt: TGTGCCAGCAGTAGAATAGCGGGGAGTATGCCCGGGGAGCTGTTTTTT
cdr3_aa: CASSRIAGSMPGELFF

d_call: TRBD1
j_call: TRBJ2-2
v_call: TRBV4-1
clone_size: .
cdr3_nt: TGCGCCAGCAGCCAAGTGACAGGGCACACCGGGGAGCTGTTTTTT
cdr3_aa: CASSQVTGHTGELFF

d_call: TRBD2
j_call: TRBJ2-7
v_call: TRBV6-6
clone_size: few
cdr3_nt: TGTGCCAGCAGTTGGGGACTAGATATTTACGAGCAGTACTTC
cdr3_aa: CASSWGLDIYEQYF

d_call: .
j_call: TRBJ1-4
v_call: TRBV27
clone_size: .
cdr3_nt: TGTGCCAGTAGAACAGGTGACACTAATGAAAAACTGTTTTTT
cdr3_aa: CASRTGDTNEKLFF

d_call: TRBD1
j_call: TRBJ1-5
v_call: TRBV11-2
clone_size: .
cdr3_nt: TGTGCCAGCAGCGGAGGGACAGACAATCAGCCCCAGCATTTT
cdr3_aa: CASSGGTDNQPQHF

d_call: TRBD1
j_call: TRBJ1-5
v_call: TRBV19
clone_size: once
cdr3_nt: TGTGCCAGTAGTCCCCGGGACAGCGTTAGGAGCAATCAGCCCCAGCATTTT
cdr3_aa: CASSPRDSVRSNQPQHF

d_call: TRBD1
j_call: TRBJ2-1
v_call: TRBV14
clone_size: .
cdr3_nt: TGTGCCAGCAGCCCGACAGGGAATTACTACAATGAGCAGTTCTTC
cdr3_aa: CASSPTGNYYNEQFF

d_call: .
j_call: TRBJ2-1
v_call: TRBV6-1
clone_size: .
cdr3_nt: TGTGCCAGCAGTGAAGCGGGGGGCTACAATGAGCAGTTCTTC
cdr3_aa: CASSEAGGYNEQFF

d_call: TRBD2
j_call: TRBJ2-3
v_call: TRBV7-9
clone_size: many
cdr3_nt: TGTGCCAGCAGCACCCTCGGGGGCGGGGGGGCGTGGAATACGCAGTATTTT
cdr3_aa: CASSTLGGGGAWNTQYF

d_call: TRBD1
j_call: TRBJ1-1
v_call: TRBV19
clone_size: .
cdr3_nt: TGTGCCAGTAATCCCGGGACAGGGGCTAACACTGAAGCTTTCTTT
cdr3_aa: CASNPGTGANTEAFF

d_call: .
j_call: TRBJ1-2
v_call: TRBV7-6
clone_size: .
cdr3_nt: TGTGCCAGCAGCCCTACAGGGCAGGAAAACTATGGCTACACCTTC
cdr3_aa: CASSPTGQENYGYTF

d_call: TRBD1
j_call: TRBJ1-6
v_call: TRBV5-5
clone_size: .
cdr3_nt: TGTGCCAGCAGCTTTGCGGACAGGGGGATGAGGAATTCACCCCTCCACTTT
cdr3_aa: CASSFADRGMRNSPLHF

d_call: TRBD1
j_call: TRBJ1-5
v_call: TRBV18
clone_size: .
cdr3_nt: TGTGCCAGCTCAGAGGGACAGGGGTTAAGCAATCAGCCCCAGCATTTT
cdr3_aa: CASSEGQGLSNQPQHF

d_call: TRBD1
j_call: TRBJ2-3
v_call: TRBV7-6
clone_size: .
cdr3_nt: TGTGCCAGCAGCTCGGACAGGGACCTGACAGATACGCAGTATTTT
cdr3_aa: CASSSDRDLTDTQYF